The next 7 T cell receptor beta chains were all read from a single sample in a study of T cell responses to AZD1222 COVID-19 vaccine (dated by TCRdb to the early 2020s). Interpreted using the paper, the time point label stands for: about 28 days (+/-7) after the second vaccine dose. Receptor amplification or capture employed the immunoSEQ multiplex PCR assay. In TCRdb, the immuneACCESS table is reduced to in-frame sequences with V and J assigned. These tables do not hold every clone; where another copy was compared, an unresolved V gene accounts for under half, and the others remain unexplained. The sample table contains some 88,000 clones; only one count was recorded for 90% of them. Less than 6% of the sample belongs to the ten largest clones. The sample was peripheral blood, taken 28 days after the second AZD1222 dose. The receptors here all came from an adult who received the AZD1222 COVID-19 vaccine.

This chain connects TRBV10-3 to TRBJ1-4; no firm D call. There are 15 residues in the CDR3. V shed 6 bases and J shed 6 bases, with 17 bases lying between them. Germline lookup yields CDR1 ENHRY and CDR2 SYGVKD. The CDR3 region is CAISNDPLKDEKLFF. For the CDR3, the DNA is TGTGCCATCAGCAACGACCCCTTGAAAGATGAAAAACTGTTTTTT.

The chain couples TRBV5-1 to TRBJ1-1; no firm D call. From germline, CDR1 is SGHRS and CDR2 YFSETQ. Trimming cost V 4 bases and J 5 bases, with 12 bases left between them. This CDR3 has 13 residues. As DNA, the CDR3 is TGCGCCAGCAGCCACCCGGGTAAAACTGAAGCTTTCTTT. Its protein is CASSHPGKTEAFF.

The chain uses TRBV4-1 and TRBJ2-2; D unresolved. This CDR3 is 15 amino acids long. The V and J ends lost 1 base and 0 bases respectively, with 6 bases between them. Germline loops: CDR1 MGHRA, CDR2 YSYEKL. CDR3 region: CASSQGGPNTGELFF. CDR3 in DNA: TGCGCCAGCAGCCAAGGCGGCCCGAACACCGGGGAGCTGTTTTTT.

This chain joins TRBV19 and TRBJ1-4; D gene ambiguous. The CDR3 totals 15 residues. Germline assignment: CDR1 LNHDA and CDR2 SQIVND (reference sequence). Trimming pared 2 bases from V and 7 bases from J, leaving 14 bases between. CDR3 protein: CASSITTTVTEKLFF. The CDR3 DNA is TGTGCCAGTAGTATAACAACCACAGTTACTGAAAAACTGTTTTTT.

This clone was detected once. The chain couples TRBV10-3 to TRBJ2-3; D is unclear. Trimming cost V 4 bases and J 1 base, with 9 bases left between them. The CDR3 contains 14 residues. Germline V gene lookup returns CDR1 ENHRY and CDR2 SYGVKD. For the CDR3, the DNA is TGTGCCATCAGTGGAAAAGGCGGCACAGATACGCAGTATTTT. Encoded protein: CAISGKGGTDTQYF.

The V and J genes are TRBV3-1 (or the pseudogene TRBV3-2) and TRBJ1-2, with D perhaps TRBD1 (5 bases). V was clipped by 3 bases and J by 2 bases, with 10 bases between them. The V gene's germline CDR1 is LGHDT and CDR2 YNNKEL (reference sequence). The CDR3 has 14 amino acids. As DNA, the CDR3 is TGTGCCAGCAGCCAGGCGGGGGGGAACTATGGCTACACCTTC. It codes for CASSQAGGNYGYTF.

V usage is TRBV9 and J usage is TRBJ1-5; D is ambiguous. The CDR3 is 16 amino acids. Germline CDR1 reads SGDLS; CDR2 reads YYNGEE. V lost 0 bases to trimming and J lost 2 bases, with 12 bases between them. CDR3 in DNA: TGTGCCAGCAGCGTAGGGGTGGGTGGGGGCAATCAGCCCCAGCATTTT. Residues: CASSVGVGGGNQPQHF.